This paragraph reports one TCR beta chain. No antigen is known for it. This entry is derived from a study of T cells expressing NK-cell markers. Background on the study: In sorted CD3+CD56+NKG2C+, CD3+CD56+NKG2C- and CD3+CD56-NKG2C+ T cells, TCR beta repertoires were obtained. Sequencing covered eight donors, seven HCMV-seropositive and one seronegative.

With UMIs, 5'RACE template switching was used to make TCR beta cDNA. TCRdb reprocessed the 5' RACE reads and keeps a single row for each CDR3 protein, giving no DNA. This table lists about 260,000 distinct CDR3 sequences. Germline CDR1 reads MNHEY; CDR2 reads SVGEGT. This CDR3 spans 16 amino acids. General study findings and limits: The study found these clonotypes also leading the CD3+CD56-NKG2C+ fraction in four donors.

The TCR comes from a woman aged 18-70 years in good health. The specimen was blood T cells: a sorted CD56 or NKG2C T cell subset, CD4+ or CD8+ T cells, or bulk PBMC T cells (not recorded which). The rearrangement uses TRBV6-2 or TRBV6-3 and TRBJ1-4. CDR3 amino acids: CASSGPQGATNEKLFF.